The 2 T cell receptor beta chains listed next were all sequenced from one sample in a study of blood T cell repertoires in COVID-19. The protocol was immunoSEQ multiplex PCR, while the TCRdb copy is restricted to in-frame clones and leaves out a portion. Seen here are 250,000 or so clones, approximately 90% observed once, and the top ten hold approximately 11%. Specimen: PBMCs or T cells enriched from blood (not recorded which). The receptors come from a man aged 25 to 40 who had recovered from COVID-19.

CDR3 nucleotide sequence: TGTGCCAGCAGCGCGGGGACAGGGGGCTTCTATGGCTACACCTTC. Translating it yields CASSAGTGGFYGYTF. The chain employs TRBV5-4 and TRBJ1-2; 12 nucleotides match TRBD1. This CDR3 region has 15 residues. Losses at the gene ends were 4 bases for V and 4 bases for J; bases not matched to a gene: 5. The germline V gene encodes CDR1 SGHNT and CDR2 YYREEE (reference sequence). The whole variable domain, filled in from reference TRBV5-4 and TRBJ1-2, reads ETGVTQSPTHLIKTRGQQVTLRCSSQSGHNTVSWYQQALGQGPQFIFQYYREEENGRGNFPPRFSGLQFPNYSSELNVNALELDDSALYLCASSAGTGGFYGYTFGSGTRLTVV.

The gene calls are TRBV7-6 and TRBJ1-1; D call uncertain. Germline V CDR1 and CDR2: SGHVS, FNYEAQ. This CDR3 is 14 amino acids long. Trimming stripped 4 bases from V and 0 bases from J, with 9 bases between. CDR3 region: CASSSLGLNTEAFF. The CDR3 coding sequence is TGTGCCAGCAGCTCCCTCGGTTTGAACACTGAAGCTTTCTTT.